This T cell receptor beta chain is from a study of T cell responses to AZD1222 COVID-19 vaccine. Study findings and constraints: Repertoires were obtained only post-peak T cell response.

The V end was cut by 5 bases, the J end by 10 bases, with 14 bases between. In germline, CDR1 is MNHEY, CDR2 SMNVEV (reference sequence). The CDR3 length is 13 residues. Profiling relied on immunoSEQ multiplex PCR, and the TCRdb table lists in-frame clones only, not all of them. This sample has roughly 69,000 clones, with about four fifths found just once. A note on this clone: Its antigen is currently unknown.

The source was peripheral blood, collected 28 days after the second AZD1222 dose. The receptor was derived from an adult who received the AZD1222 COVID-19 vaccine. V is TRBV27 and J is TRBJ1-4, with D possibly being TRBD1 (5 bases). CDR3 protein: CASSPRTLGKLFF. In DNA, the CDR3 is TGTGCCAGCAGTCCCCGGACACTGGGAAAACTGTTTTTT.